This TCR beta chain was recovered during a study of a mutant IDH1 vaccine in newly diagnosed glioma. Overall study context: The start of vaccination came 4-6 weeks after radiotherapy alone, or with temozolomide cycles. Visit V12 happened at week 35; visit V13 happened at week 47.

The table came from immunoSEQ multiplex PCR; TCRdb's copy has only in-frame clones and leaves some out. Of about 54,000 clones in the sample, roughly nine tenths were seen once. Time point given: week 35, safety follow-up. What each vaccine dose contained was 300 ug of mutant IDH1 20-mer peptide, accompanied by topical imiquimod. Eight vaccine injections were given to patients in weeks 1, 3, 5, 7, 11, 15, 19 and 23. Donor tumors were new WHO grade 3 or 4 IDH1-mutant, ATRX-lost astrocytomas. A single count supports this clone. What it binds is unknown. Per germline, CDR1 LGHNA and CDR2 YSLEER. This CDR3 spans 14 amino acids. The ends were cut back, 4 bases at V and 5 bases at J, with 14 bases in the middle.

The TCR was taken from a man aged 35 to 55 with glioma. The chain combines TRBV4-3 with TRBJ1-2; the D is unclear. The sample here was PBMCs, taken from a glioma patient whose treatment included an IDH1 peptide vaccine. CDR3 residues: CASSPTWAGYGYTF. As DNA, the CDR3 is TGCGCCAGCAGCCCCACTTGGGCGGGGTATGGCTACACCTTC.